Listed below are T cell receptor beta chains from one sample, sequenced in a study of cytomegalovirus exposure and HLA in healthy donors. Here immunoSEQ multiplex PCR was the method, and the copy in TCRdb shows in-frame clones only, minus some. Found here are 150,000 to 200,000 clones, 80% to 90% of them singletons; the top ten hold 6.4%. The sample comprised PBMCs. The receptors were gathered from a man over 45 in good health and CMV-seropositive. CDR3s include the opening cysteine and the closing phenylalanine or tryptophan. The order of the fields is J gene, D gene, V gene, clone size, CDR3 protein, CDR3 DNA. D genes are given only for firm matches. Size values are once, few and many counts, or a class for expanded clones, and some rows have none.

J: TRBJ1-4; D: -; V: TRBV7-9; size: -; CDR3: CASSLGTVDEKLFF; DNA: TGTGCCAGCAGCTTAGGGACAGTAGATGAAAAACTGTTTTTT
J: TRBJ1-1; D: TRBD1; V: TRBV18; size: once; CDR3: CASSPGQGYTEAFF; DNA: TGTGCCAGCTCACCGGGACAGGGGTACACTGAAGCTTTCTTT
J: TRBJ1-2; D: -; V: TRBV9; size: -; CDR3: CASSELTGTNYGYTF; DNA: TGTGCCAGCAGCGAACTGACGGGTACTAACTATGGCTACACCTTC
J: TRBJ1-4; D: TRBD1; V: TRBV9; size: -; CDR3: CASSPRTGGEKLFF; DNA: TGTGCCAGCAGCCCACGGACAGGGGGTGAAAAACTGTTTTTT
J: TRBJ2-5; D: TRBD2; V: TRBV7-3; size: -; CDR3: CASSLNGRARETQYF; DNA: TGTGCCAGCAGCTTAAATGGGAGGGCCAGAGAGACCCAGTACTTC
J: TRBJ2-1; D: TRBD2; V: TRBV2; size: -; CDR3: CASSGLAGPYNEQFF; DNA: TGTGCCAGCAGCGGACTAGCGGGCCCCTACAATGAGCAGTTCTTC
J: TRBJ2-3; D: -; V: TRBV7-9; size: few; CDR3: CASSLGIFGGNTDTQYF; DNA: TGTGCCAGCAGCTTAGGGATATTCGGGGGAAACACAGATACGCAGTATTTT
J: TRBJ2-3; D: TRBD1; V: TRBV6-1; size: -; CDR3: CASSGKTGRDTQYF; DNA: TGTGCCAGCAGTGGGAAGACAGGGCGAGATACGCAGTATTTT
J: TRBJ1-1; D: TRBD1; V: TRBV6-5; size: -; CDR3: CASSSTGAPAAFF; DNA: TGTGCCAGCAGTTCAACAGGGGCCCCCGCAGCTTTCTTT
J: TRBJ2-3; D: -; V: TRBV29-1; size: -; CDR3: CSVEGRGDTQYF; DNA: TGCAGCGTGGAGGGACGGGGAGATACGCAGTATTTT
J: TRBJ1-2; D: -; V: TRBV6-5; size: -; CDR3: CASSYGEDYGYTF; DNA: TGTGCCAGCAGTTACGGGGAGGACTATGGCTACACCTTC
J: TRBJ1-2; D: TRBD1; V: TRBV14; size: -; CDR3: CASSSRTGGGEGYTF; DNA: TGTGCCAGCAGCTCCCGGACAGGGGGCGGTGAAGGCTACACCTTC
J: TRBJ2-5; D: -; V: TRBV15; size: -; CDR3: CATSTERDTQETQYF; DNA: TGTGCCACCAGCACCGAACGGGACACTCAAGAGACCCAGTACTTC
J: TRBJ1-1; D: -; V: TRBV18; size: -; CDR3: CASSPMGAPGTEAFF; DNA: TGTGCCAGCTCACCAATGGGGGCGCCGGGCACTGAAGCTTTCTTT
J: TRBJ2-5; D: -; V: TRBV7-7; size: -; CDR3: CASSLESGNQETQYF; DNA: TGTGCCAGCAGCTTAGAATCCGGTAATCAAGAGACCCAGTACTTC
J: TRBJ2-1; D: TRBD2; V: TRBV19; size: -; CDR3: CASSIASGDYNEQFF; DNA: TGTGCCAGTAGTATCGCCAGCGGGGATTACAATGAGCAGTTCTTC
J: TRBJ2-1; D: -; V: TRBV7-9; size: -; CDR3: CASGAPGVATNEQFF; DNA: TGTGCCAGCGGGGCCCCGGGGGTAGCGACGAATGAGCAGTTCTTC
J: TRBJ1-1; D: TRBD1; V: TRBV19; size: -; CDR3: CASSHRGANTEAFF; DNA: TGTGCCAGTAGTCACAGGGGGGCGAACACTGAAGCTTTCTTT
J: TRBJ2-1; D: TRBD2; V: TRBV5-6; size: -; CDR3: CASSRTSGGSYNEQFF; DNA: TGTGCCAGCAGCCGTACTAGCGGGGGCTCCTACAATGAGCAGTTCTTC
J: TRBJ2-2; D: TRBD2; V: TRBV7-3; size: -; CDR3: CASSLSGRSGELFF; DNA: TGTGCCAGCAGCTTAAGCGGGAGATCCGGGGAGCTGTTTTTT
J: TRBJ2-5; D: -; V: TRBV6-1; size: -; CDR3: CASSGQQGRQQETQYF; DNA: TGTGCCAGCAGTGGACAACAGGGCAGACAACAAGAGACCCAGTACTTC
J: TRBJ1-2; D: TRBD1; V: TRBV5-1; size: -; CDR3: CASSFSGDRGRQGYTF; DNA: TGCGCCAGCAGCTTTTCGGGGGACAGGGGAAGGCAAGGCTACACCTTC
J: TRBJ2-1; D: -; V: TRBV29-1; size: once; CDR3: CSVHITAANEQFF; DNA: TGCAGCGTTCATATAACGGCGGCAAATGAGCAGTTCTTC